The 10 T cell receptor beta chains below all came from one sample that was sequenced in a study of blood T cell repertoires in COVID-19. Clones were read by immunoSEQ multiplex PCR, and TCRdb kept only the in-frame ones, dropping some. Here the sample spans approximately 100,000 clones, 92% being singletons. Specimen: peripheral blood. Receptors originate from a middle-aged man with active COVID-19.

The chain couples TRBV6-5 to TRBJ2-7, with a weak D call TRBD1 (5 bases). The CDR3 loop spans 13 amino acids. Germline V gene lookup returns CDR1 MNHEY and CDR2 SVGAGI. The V gene lost 2 bases and the J gene lost 2 bases, with 7 bases spanning the gap. The CDR3 here is CASSYDRTYEQYF. Written as DNA, the CDR3 is TGTGCCAGCAGTTACGACAGAACCTACGAGCAGTACTTC.

The chain links TRBV2 to TRBJ2-7; 9 nucleotides align to TRBD1. The junction had 7 bases not matched to a gene; V was cut back by 5 bases and J by 5 bases. Germline V gene lookup returns CDR1 SNHLY and CDR2 FYNNEI. The CDR3 extends over 14 amino acids. CDR3 bases: TGTGCCAGCAGTTGGACAGGGGCGAGGAACGAGCAGTACTTC. As protein: CASSWTGARNEQYF.

V gene TRBV3-1 (or the pseudogene TRBV3-2) combines with J gene TRBJ2-7; D unclear. This CDR3 comprises 14 residues. In germline, CDR1 is LGHDT, CDR2 YNNKEL (reference sequence). The V and J ends lost 5 bases and 2 bases respectively, with 13 bases between them. Written as DNA, the CDR3 is TGTGCCAGCAGCTGGGCCCATAACCCCTACGAGCAGTACTTC. This gives the protein CASSWAHNPYEQYF.

CDR3 coding DNA: TGTGCCACCAGCATCGGGACAGACTCCAATGAGCAGTTCTTC. Amino acids: CATSIGTDSNEQFF. J is TRBJ2-1 and V is TRBV15, with TRBD1 identical over 7 bases. The CDR3 loop spans 14 amino acids. V dropped 4 bases and J dropped 6; count of bases not matched to a gene: 6. Germline V gene data show CDR1 as LNHNV and CDR2 as YYDKDF (reference sequence).

Points on this clone: Compared with germline, one end of the junction differs, possibly owing to a read error. The V and J genes are TRBV10-3 and TRBJ2-5; no definite D call. Germline V gene data show CDR1 as ENHRY and CDR2 as SYGVKD. The CDR3 has 13 amino acids. This CDR3 reads CAMSEDGEETQYF. In DNA, the CDR3 is TGTGCCATGAGTGAGGACGGAGAAGAGACCCAGTACTTC.

The chain couples TRBV5-1 to TRBJ2-7, with D tentatively TRBD2 (5 bases). This CDR3 has 16 amino acids. V lost 3 bases, J lost 0 bases, and 16 bases lay in between. Looked up from germline, CDR1 is SGHRS and CDR2 is YFSETQ. CDR3 bases: TGCGCCAGCAGCTACTCGGGGTCGGTAGCCTCCTACGAGCAGTACTTC. The encoded protein is CASSYSGSVASYEQYF.

The rearrangement joins TRBV27 to TRBJ2-3; 7 bases match TRBD2. The CDR3 is 14 amino acids. V lost 4 bases to trimming and J lost 0 bases; unmatched junction nucleotides: 1. Germline CDR1 MNHEY, CDR2 SMNVEV (reference sequence). The CDR3 coding sequence is TGTGCCAGCAGTTATAGCGGGAGCACAGATACGCAGTATTTT. Protein: CASSYSGSTDTQYF.

The chain links TRBV5-5 to TRBJ2-7, with 7 bases aligning to TRBD2. CDR1 SGHKS and CDR2 YYEKEE come from the germline V gene (reference sequence). V lost 0 bases to trimming and J lost 3 bases; unmatched junction nucleotides: 3. This CDR3 spans 14 amino acids. Here the CDR3 reads CASSLAGGIYEQYF. CDR3 sequence (DNA): TGTGCCAGCAGCTTGGCCGGGGGGATCTACGAGCAGTACTTC.

J is TRBJ1-5 and V is TRBV19; TRBD1 is a possible D gene (6 bases). Trimming left V 4 bases short and J 7 bases short, with 11 bases between. Germline assignment: CDR1 LNHDA and CDR2 SQIVND (reference sequence). The CDR3 runs 13 residues. CDR3 nucleotide sequence: TGTGCCAGTAGTACTCAAGGGGGACAGCCCCAGCATTTT. Translation gives CASSTQGGQPQHF.

This chain joins TRBV3-1 (or the pseudogene TRBV3-2) and TRBJ2-5, with D hard to call. The germline V gene has CDR1 LGHDT and CDR2 YNNKEL (reference sequence). This CDR3 region has 12 residues. V was clipped by 1 base and J by 4 bases, with 4 bases between them. CDR3 DNA sequence: TGTGCCAGCAGCCAAGCAGGAGAGACCCAGTACTTC. It yields the protein CASSQAGETQYF.